This is a list of T cell receptor beta chains from one sample in a study of CD8 T cells in Susac syndrome. TCRdb recomputed calls from the immunoSEQ multiplex PCR reads with MiXCR, one row per CDR3 protein. This sample carries about 150,000 distinct CDR3 sequences, about 95% of them seen once, and the ten largest clones take 0.15%. Sequencing used CD8+ T cells from PBMCs. The receptors come from a human donor with multiple sclerosis. The CDR3 runs from the conserved cysteine through the conserved F or W. Fields, in order: V gene, J gene, clone size, D gene, CDR3 protein, CDR3 DNA. A D gene is named only where the DNA matches it firmly. Clone size is not always given. Where it is, it says once, few, many or a class for expanded clones.

TRBV19,TRBJ1-2,-,-,CASSPGSAWSGTF,TGTGCCAGTAGTCCCGGTTCGGCGTGGTCGGGCACCTTC
TRBV15,TRBJ2-1,-,TRBD2,CATSIAGVTYNEQFF,TGTGCCACCAGCATAGCGGGGGTGACCTACAATGAGCAGTTCTTC
TRBV30,TRBJ1-2,-,-,CAWPTVYGYTF,TGTGCCTGGCCGACAGTCTATGGCTACACCTTC
TRBV11-2,TRBJ2-5,-,-,CASSLDSETLIGETQYF,TGTGCCAGCAGCTTAGACAGTGAGACCCTGATAGGGGAGACCCAGTACTTC
TRBV29-1,TRBJ2-7,-,-,CSVQGFGSSYEQYF,TGCAGCGTACAGGGGTTCGGGAGCTCCTACGAGCAGTACTTC
TRBV12-3/TRBV12-4,TRBJ2-1,-,-,CASSLAPGYNEQFF,TGTGCCAGCAGTTTAGCTCCGGGGTACAATGAGCAGTTCTTC
TRBV12-3/TRBV12-4,TRBJ1-5,-,TRBD1,CASSLIWDRGVNQPQHF,TGTGCCAGCAGTTTGATATGGGACAGGGGCGTCAATCAGCCCCAGCATTTT
TRBV9,TRBJ2-7,-,-,CASSAPDGSYSYEQYF,TGTGCCAGCAGCGCCCCCGACGGGTCCTACTCCTACGAGCAGTACTTC
TRBV30,TRBJ2-5,-,TRBD2,CAWSPSGGAGETQYF,TGTGCCTGGAGTCCAAGCGGGGGGGCGGGAGAGACCCAGTACTTC
TRBV20-1,TRBJ2-7,-,-,CSARGRPTSTYEQYF,TGCAGTGCTAGAGGTCGACCCACATCCACCTACGAGCAGTACTTC
TRBV3-1,TRBJ2-1,-,-,CASSQDVGNEQFF,TGTGCCAGCAGCCAAGACGTCGGGAATGAGCAGTTCTTC
TRBV27,TRBJ2-7,-,-,CASSLSFPGTVPYEQYF,TGTGCCAGCAGTTTATCATTTCCCGGGACGGTCCCCTACGAGCAGTACTTC
TRBV15,TRBJ2-7,-,-,CATSRDRQAYEQYF,TGTGCCACCAGCAGAGATCGGCAAGCCTACGAGCAGTACTTC
TRBV27,TRBJ2-7,once,-,CASGWGSHEQYF,TGTGCCAGCGGGTGGGGGTCCCACGAGCAGTACTTC
TRBV30,TRBJ2-3,-,-,CAWSFPGRGADTQYF,TGTGCCTGGAGTTTTCCGGGACGCGGAGCAGATACGCAGTATTTT